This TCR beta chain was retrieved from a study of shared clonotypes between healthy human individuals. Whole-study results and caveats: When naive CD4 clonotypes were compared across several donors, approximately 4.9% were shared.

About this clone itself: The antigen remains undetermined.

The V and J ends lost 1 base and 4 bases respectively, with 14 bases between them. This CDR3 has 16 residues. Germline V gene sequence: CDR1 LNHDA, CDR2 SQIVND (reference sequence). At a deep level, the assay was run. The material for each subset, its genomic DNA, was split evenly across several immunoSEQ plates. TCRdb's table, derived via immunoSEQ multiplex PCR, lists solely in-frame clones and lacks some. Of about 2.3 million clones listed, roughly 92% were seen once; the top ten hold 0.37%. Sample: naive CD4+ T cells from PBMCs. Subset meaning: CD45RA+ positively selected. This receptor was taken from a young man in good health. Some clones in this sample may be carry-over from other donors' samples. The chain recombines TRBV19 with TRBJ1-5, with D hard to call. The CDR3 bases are TGTGCCAGTAGTATAGGGTCCTCGGTGCCTAATCAGCCCCAGCATTTT. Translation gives CASSIGSSVPNQPQHF.